Listed below are T cell receptor beta chains from one sample, sequenced in a study of T cell responses to AZD1222 COVID-19 vaccine. Generated by immunoSEQ multiplex PCR, the TCRdb table keeps only in-frame clones and is missing some. Here the sample spans about 89,000 clones, 80% to 95% being singletons. Sequencing used peripheral blood, obtained 28 days after the second AZD1222 dose. The receptors come from an adult who received the AZD1222 COVID-19 vaccine. Both conserved end residues are part of each CDR3. Each record gives: V gene, J gene, D gene, CDR3 protein. D genes are given only for firm matches.

V gene: TRBV5-1
J gene: TRBJ2-2
D gene: TRBD2
CDR3 protein: CASSLSGTRNTGELFF

V gene: TRBV7-9
J gene: TRBJ1-2
D gene: TRBD1
CDR3 protein: CASSPRERQGARGYTF

V gene: TRBV7-2
J gene: TRBJ2-1
D gene: TRBD2
CDR3 protein: CASSATSGGYNEQFF

V gene: TRBV24-1
J gene: TRBJ1-1
D gene: .
CDR3 protein: CATSTPEHTEAFF

V gene: TRBV18
J gene: TRBJ1-1
D gene: .
CDR3 protein: CASSPVQGWTEAFF

V gene: TRBV10-3
J gene: TRBJ2-5
D gene: .
CDR3 protein: CAISWDTQETQYF

V gene: TRBV24-1
J gene: TRBJ1-1
D gene: .
CDR3 protein: CATSGHMNTEAFF

V gene: TRBV18
J gene: TRBJ2-1
D gene: .
CDR3 protein: CASSPPRGIDEQFF

V gene: TRBV23-1
J gene: TRBJ1-5
D gene: .
CDR3 protein: CASSQWGWSQPQHF

V gene: TRBV10-3
J gene: TRBJ1-1
D gene: .
CDR3 protein: CAISDQGRNTEAFF

V gene: TRBV2
J gene: TRBJ1-4
D gene: TRBD1
CDR3 protein: CASSDPSGQGSKLFF

V gene: TRBV12-3/TRBV12-4
J gene: TRBJ1-2
D gene: .
CDR3 protein: CASSPVRYYGYTF

V gene: TRBV28
J gene: TRBJ2-3
D gene: TRBD1
CDR3 protein: CASRTNRGTGDPDTQYF

V gene: TRBV6-5
J gene: TRBJ1-5
D gene: .
CDR3 protein: CATGALSNQPQHF

V gene: TRBV7-9
J gene: TRBJ1-1
D gene: .
CDR3 protein: CASSLRAGEAFF

V gene: TRBV2
J gene: TRBJ2-5
D gene: TRBD1
CDR3 protein: CASNQQGSQETQYF

V gene: TRBV27
J gene: TRBJ1-2
D gene: .
CDR3 protein: CASSFRRDYGGYTF

V gene: TRBV6-5
J gene: TRBJ1-6
D gene: .
CDR3 protein: CASSTGWNSPLHF

V gene: TRBV4-1
J gene: TRBJ2-4
D gene: .
CDR3 protein: CASSQGATYLAKNIQYF

V gene: TRBV2
J gene: TRBJ1-1
D gene: .
CDR3 protein: CASSGFGRENTEAFF

V gene: TRBV29-1
J gene: TRBJ1-1
D gene: TRBD1
CDR3 protein: CSVGGQGGKNTEAFF

V gene: TRBV15
J gene: TRBJ1-5
D gene: .
CDR3 protein: CATDGGYSQPQHF

V gene: TRBV19
J gene: TRBJ1-5
D gene: TRBD1
CDR3 protein: CASSITGTGGYSNQPQHF

V gene: TRBV11-2
J gene: TRBJ2-7
D gene: .
CDR3 protein: CASSLAAEYEQYF

V gene: TRBV27
J gene: TRBJ1-2
D gene: TRBD1
CDR3 protein: CASSLRGTVGGYTF

V gene: TRBV27
J gene: TRBJ2-7
D gene: TRBD1
CDR3 protein: CASSLSGTDYEQYF

V gene: TRBV3-1/TRBV3-2
J gene: TRBJ1-1
D gene: .
CDR3 protein: CASSHDDSRAFF

V gene: TRBV10-1
J gene: TRBJ2-3
D gene: .
CDR3 protein: CASSESQDTQYF

V gene: TRBV7-9
J gene: TRBJ1-1
D gene: .
CDR3 protein: CASSQRGTNTEAFF

V gene: TRBV9
J gene: TRBJ1-5
D gene: .
CDR3 protein: CASSADGNQPQHF

V gene: TRBV7-8
J gene: TRBJ2-1
D gene: .
CDR3 protein: CASSLTRTEPYNEQFF

V gene: TRBV5-1
J gene: TRBJ1-1
D gene: .
CDR3 protein: CASSLANGNTEAFF

V gene: TRBV6-5
J gene: TRBJ1-6
D gene: .
CDR3 protein: CASSEDSLNSPLHF

V gene: TRBV3-1/TRBV3-2
J gene: TRBJ2-7
D gene: .
CDR3 protein: CASSPSAAYEQYF

V gene: TRBV5-6
J gene: TRBJ1-5
D gene: .
CDR3 protein: CASSTYSNQPQHF

V gene: TRBV5-1
J gene: TRBJ2-3
D gene: .
CDR3 protein: CASSLGSTDTQYF

V gene: TRBV7-2
J gene: TRBJ2-5
D gene: .
CDR3 protein: CASSQGGAGGETQYF

V gene: TRBV4-1
J gene: TRBJ2-5
D gene: TRBD2
CDR3 protein: CASSQNPGLAGGQETQYF

V gene: TRBV4-1
J gene: TRBJ2-7
D gene: TRBD2
CDR3 protein: CASSQDPAGGSYEQYF

V gene: TRBV28
J gene: TRBJ1-3
D gene: .
CDR3 protein: CASSPGDTRNTIYF

V gene: TRBV28
J gene: TRBJ2-7
D gene: .
CDR3 protein: CASSYIWGGAGAVYEQYF

V gene: TRBV18
J gene: TRBJ1-3
D gene: .
CDR3 protein: CASSPKGKAGNTIYF

V gene: TRBV6-5
J gene: TRBJ1-5
D gene: .
CDR3 protein: CASSYSSTGNQPQHF

V gene: TRBV2
J gene: TRBJ1-2
D gene: .
CDR3 protein: CASRAGPGYTF

V gene: TRBV6-5
J gene: TRBJ2-5
D gene: .
CDR3 protein: CASSYISEETQYF

V gene: TRBV6-4
J gene: TRBJ1-1
D gene: .
CDR3 protein: CASSEETNTEAFF

V gene: TRBV11-2
J gene: TRBJ1-5
D gene: .
CDR3 protein: CASSPIGGDRNQPQHF

V gene: TRBV10-3
J gene: TRBJ1-2
D gene: TRBD1
CDR3 protein: CAIRGQGPKEDGYTF

V gene: TRBV7-3
J gene: TRBJ2-1
D gene: TRBD2
CDR3 protein: CASSSSAGPYNEQFF

V gene: TRBV19
J gene: TRBJ1-1
D gene: .
CDR3 protein: CASSVSQLNTEAFF

V gene: TRBV2
J gene: TRBJ2-7
D gene: TRBD1
CDR3 protein: CASTQDRGTYEQYF

V gene: TRBV5-6
J gene: TRBJ1-5
D gene: .
CDR3 protein: CASSFWQGFNQPQHF

V gene: TRBV6-5
J gene: TRBJ1-2
D gene: .
CDR3 protein: CASTLLPQNYGYTF